These 10 T cell receptor beta chains were all obtained from the same sample, sequenced in a study of shared clonotypes between healthy human individuals. Some clones are missing from TCRdb's copy, which holds only in-frame ones; the method was immunoSEQ multiplex PCR. The table records about 380,000 clones, around 96% of them present only once. The sequenced sample was memory CD8+ T cells sorted from blood. Subset meaning: CD45RO+ cells pooled with CCR7-negative TemRA cells. These receptors all stem from a man under 40 in good health.

J is TRBJ2-5 and V is TRBV2; D is perhaps TRBD1 or TRBD2 (6 bases each). From germline, CDR1 is SNHLY and CDR2 FYNNEI. The length of the CDR3 is 16 residues. V was cut by 3 bases and J by 5 bases, with 19 bases left in between. CDR3 residues: CASSDKGSLGGETQYF. The DNA of the CDR3 is TGTGCCAGCAGTGACAAGGGCTCATTAGGGGGGGAGACCCAGTACTTC.

The sample holds one count of this clone. The CDR3 bases are TGTGCCAGCAGTGAAGGGGGACTAGCGGACTCCTACAATGAGCAGTTCTTC. Its protein product is CASSEGGLADSYNEQFF. This chain uses TRBV6-1 with TRBJ2-1; 11 nucleotides match TRBD2. Germline V gene sequence: CDR1 MNHNS, CDR2 SASEGT. J was trimmed by 0 bases and V by 1 base; bases with no gene match: 2. There are 17 residues in the CDR3.

V gene TRBV30 combines with J gene TRBJ2-5, with D hard to call. The germline V gene has CDR1 GTSNPN and CDR2 SVGIG (reference sequence). This CDR3 is 12 amino acids long. V was shortened by 0 bases and J by 0 bases, with 2 bases between the two germline ends. DNA for the CDR3: TGTGCCTGGAGTGTCTACCAAGAGACCCAGTACTTC. Protein sequence: CAWSVYQETQYF.

The chain employs TRBV11-1 and TRBJ2-5; D remains unclear. Germline loops: CDR1 SGHAT, CDR2 FQDESV (reference sequence). This CDR3 contains 14 residues. Trimming took 5 bases from V and 2 from J, leaving 12 bases between them. The CDR3 nucleotides read TGTGCCAGCAGCCGAAGTAGGGCACAAGAGACCCAGTACTTC. Its protein is CASSRSRAQETQYF.

The chain joins TRBV27 to TRBJ2-7, with D maybe TRBD1 (6 bases). Germline V gene lookup returns CDR1 MNHEY and CDR2 SMNVEV (reference sequence). This CDR3 has 14 residues. The V and J ends lost 2 bases and 4 bases respectively, with 12 bases between them. CDR3 sequence reads: CASSLKAGVYEQYF. The CDR3 DNA reads TGTGCCAGCAGTTTAAAGGCAGGGGTATACGAGCAGTACTTC.

CDR3 sequence reads: CASSPREGRIEQFF. Here the CDR3 DNA reads TGTGCCAGCAGTCCGCGGGAGGGGCGGATAGAGCAGTTCTTC. This rearrangement joins TRBV2 to TRBJ2-1; 9 nucleotides match TRBD2. V gave up 5 bases and J gave up 10 bases; unmatched junction bases: 9. The germline CDR1 and CDR2 sequences are SNHLY and FYNNEI. The CDR3 has 14 amino acids.

V gene TRBV5-6 combines with J gene TRBJ1-1; maybe TRBD1 (5 bases). Germline values: CDR1 SGHDT, CDR2 YYEEEE. V shed 2 bases and J shed 5 bases, with 22 bases lying between them. There are 17 residues in the CDR3. This CDR3 reads CASSFRDPKSTGTEAFF. For the CDR3, the DNA is TGTGCCAGCAGCTTCAGGGACCCAAAGTCGACGGGTACTGAAGCTTTCTTT.

The rearrangement links TRBV19 to TRBJ1-2; D may be TRBD1 (6 bases). The V end lost 2 bases, the J end lost 6 bases, and 13 bases lay between the germline ends. CDR3 length: 14 amino acids. Germline V gene data show CDR1 as LNHDA and CDR2 as SQIVND (reference sequence). The CDR3 reads CASSILGGANGYTF. The CDR3 DNA follows: TGTGCCAGTAGTATACTGGGGGGCGCAAATGGCTACACCTTC.

This chain joins TRBV9 and TRBJ2-1, with 7 bases identical to TRBD1. This CDR3 has 14 residues. Trimming at V came to 4 bases and at J to 5 bases, leaving 6 bases not matched to a gene. Germline-derived CDR1 and CDR2 are SGDLS and YYNGEE. CDR3 sequence (DNA): TGTGCCAGCAGCCCACGGACAGGAAACAATGAGCAGTTCTTC. Protein product: CASSPRTGNNEQFF.

The chain is built from TRBV7-9 and TRBJ2-3; D perhaps matches TRBD2 (5 bases). CDR3 size: 16 residues. The germline V gene has CDR1 SEHNR and CDR2 FQNEAQ (reference sequence). V was trimmed by 2 bases and J by 3 bases, leaving 15 bases between them. CDR3 in amino acids: CASSLRSGLGTDTQYF. Written as DNA, the CDR3 is TGTGCCAGCAGCTTACGAAGCGGACTCGGGACAGATACGCAGTATTTT.